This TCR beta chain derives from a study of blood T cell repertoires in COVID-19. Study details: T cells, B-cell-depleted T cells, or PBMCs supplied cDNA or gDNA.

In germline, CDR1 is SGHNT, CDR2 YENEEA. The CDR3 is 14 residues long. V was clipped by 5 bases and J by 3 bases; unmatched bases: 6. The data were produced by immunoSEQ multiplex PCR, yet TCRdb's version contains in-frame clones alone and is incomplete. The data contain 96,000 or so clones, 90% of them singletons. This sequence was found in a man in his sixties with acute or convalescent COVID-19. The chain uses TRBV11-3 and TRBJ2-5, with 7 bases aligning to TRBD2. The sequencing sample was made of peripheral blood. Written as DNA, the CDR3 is TGTGCCAGCAGCCCCCGACGGGGGGAAGAGACCCAGTACTTC. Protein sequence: CASSPRRGEETQYF.